This T cell receptor (beta chain) was sequenced in a study of cytomegalovirus exposure and HLA in healthy donors. Study-wide results and limits: With later analysis, a missense DCLRE1C variant became linked to TCR beta V- and J-gene trimming. Immune exposure information comprised only CMV serostatus. In an earlier analysis, most TCR beta V segments were productive about 87% or about 30% of the time.

Use of 60 Vbeta and 13 Jbeta primers characterized the PCR. The repertoire was sequenced with immunoSEQ multiplex PCR; TCRdb's copy has only in-frame clones and lacks some. Found here are around 130,000 clones, over 75% of them singletons; the top ten hold under 6%. Comment on this clone: Its specificity is unknown.

Sequencing was performed on PBMCs. This receptor was identified in a man aged 30 to 45 in good health and CMV-seronegative.

CDR3 amino acids: CASARLAVASDTQYF. DNA of the CDR3: TGTGCCAGCGCTAGACTAGCGGTAGCCTCAGATACGCAGTATTTT. The chain combines TRBV7-6 with TRBJ2-3; 9 bases are a match to TRBD2. In germline, CDR1 is SGHVS, CDR2 FNYEAQ. The CDR3 length is 15 residues. Trimming cost V 8 bases and J 4 bases; bases outside gene matches: 10.